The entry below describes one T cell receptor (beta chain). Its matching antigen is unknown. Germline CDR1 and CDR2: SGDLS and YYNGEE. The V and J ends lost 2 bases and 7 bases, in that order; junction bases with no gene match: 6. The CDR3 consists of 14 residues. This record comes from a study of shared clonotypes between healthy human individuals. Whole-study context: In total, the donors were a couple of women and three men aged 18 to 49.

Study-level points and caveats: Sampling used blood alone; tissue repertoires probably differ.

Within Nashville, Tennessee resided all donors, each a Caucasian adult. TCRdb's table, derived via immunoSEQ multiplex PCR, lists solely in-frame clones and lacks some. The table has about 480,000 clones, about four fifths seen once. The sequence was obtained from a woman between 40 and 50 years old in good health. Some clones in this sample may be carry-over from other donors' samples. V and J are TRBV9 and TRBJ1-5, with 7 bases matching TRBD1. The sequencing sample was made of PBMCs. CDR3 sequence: CASSVGTVGQPQHF. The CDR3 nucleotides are TGTGCCAGCAGCGTCGGGACAGTTGGGCAGCCCCAGCATTTT.